This note documents a single T cell receptor beta chain sequence. Its specificity is unknown. This entry is derived from a study of beta chain features in type 1 diabetes. Study-wide points: A definitive answer on HLA type influencing TCRB rearrangement was not reached here.

The entirety of the isolated RNA underwent reverse transcription, so expressed TCRB transcripts were sequenced. TCRdb's table, derived via immunoSEQ multiplex PCR, lists solely in-frame clones and lacks some. Altogether 500,000 to 700,000 clones are present, about 16% being singletons, with the ten largest covering 0.07% to 0.095%. Sorted cells reached over 95% purity in every population. Trimming removed 5 bases at V and 4 bases at J, with 17 bases between. Germline CDR1 is SSHAT and CDR2 is FNYEAQ (reference sequence). The CDR3 is 15 residues long. The genes are TRBV7-7 and TRBJ2-5; no clear D gene. Specimen: naive CD4+ T cells from blood. This clonotype was obtained from a man aged 18 to 30 in good health. The CDR3 region is CASSLRPSGRETQYF. For the CDR3, the DNA is TGTGCCAGCAGCCTCCGACCTTCGGGTCGAGAGACCCAGTACTTC.